The present T cell receptor (beta chain) was sequenced within a study of OX40 agonist ivuxolimab in advanced cancers. Blood samples were obtained at baseline, cycle 4 day 1, and cycle 7 day 1. To note about this clone: Its target is unknown.

General observations from the study: Expanded clones were, on average, more numerous among CD8+ T cells than CD4+. Nonresponders included some who also had low normalized T-cell clonal expansion.

Profiling relied on immunoSEQ multiplex PCR, and the TCRdb table lists in-frame clones only, not all of them. The sample gives about 89,000 clones, roughly 90% of which show up once; roughly 0.75% is in the top ten. Trimming stripped 1 base from V and 8 bases from J, with 11 bases between. This CDR3 has 14 residues. The germline V gene has CDR1 SGHVS and CDR2 FQNEAQ. The sequenced sample was CD4+ or CD8+ T cells sorted from blood, obtained in a trial of the OX40 agonist ivuxolimab. The sequence came from an adult with an advanced solid tumor such as melanoma, head and neck, liver or kidney cancer. The chain couples TRBV7-8 to TRBJ1-4, with a tentative D call TRBD1 (6 bases). The CDR3 sequence is CASSLGQGREKLFF. The CDR3 region has the DNA TGTGCCAGCAGCTTAGGGCAGGGGAGAGAAAAACTGTTTTTT.